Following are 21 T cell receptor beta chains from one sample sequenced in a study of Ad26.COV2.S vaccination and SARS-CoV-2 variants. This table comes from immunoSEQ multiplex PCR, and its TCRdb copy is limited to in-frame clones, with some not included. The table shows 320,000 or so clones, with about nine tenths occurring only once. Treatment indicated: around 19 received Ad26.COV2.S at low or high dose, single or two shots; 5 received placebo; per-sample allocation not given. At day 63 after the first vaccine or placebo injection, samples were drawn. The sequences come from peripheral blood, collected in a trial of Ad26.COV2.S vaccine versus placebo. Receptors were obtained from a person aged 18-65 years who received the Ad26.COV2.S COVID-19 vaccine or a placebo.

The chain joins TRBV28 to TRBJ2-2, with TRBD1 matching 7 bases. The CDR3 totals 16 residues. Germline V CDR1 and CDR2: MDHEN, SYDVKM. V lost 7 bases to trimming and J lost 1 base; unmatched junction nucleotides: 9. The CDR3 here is CASTLLTGWNTGELFF. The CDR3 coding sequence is TGTGCCAGCACCTTACTGACAGGGTGGAACACCGGGGAGCTGTTTTTT.

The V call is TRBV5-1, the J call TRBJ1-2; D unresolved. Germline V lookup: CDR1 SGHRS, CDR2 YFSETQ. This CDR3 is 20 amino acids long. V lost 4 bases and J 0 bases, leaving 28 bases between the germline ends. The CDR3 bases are TGCGCCAGCAGCCCAGTTCTTTTTTTTGATACCCATTCAGCTAACTATGGCTACACCTTC. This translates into CASSPVLFFDTHSANYGYTF.

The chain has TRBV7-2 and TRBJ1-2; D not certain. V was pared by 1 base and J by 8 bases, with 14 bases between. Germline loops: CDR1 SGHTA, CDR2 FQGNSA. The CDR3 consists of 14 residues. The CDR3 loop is CASSLGWSWSGYTF. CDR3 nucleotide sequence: TGTGCCAGCAGCTTAGGTTGGTCTTGGAGCGGCTACACCTTC.

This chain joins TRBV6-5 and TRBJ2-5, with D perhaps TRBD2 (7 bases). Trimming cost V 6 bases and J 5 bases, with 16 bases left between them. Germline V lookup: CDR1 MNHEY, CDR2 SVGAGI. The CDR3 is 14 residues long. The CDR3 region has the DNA TGTGCCAGCAGATCGACGCGGGGGCTGGAGACCCAGTACTTC. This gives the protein CASRSTRGLETQYF.

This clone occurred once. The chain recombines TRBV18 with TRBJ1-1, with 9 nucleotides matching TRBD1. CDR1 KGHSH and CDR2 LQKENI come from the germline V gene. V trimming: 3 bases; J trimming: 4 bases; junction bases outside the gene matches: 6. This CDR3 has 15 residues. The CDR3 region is CASSPGQGLTTEAFF. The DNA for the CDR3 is TGTGCCAGCTCACCGGGACAGGGTTTGACCACTGAAGCTTTCTTT.

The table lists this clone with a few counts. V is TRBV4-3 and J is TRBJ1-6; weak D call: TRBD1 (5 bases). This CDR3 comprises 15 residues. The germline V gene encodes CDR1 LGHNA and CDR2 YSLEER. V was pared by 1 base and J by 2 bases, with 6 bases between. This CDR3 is CASSQGTTYNSPLHF. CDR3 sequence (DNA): TGCGCCAGCAGCCAAGGGACAACCTATAATTCACCCCTCCACTTT.

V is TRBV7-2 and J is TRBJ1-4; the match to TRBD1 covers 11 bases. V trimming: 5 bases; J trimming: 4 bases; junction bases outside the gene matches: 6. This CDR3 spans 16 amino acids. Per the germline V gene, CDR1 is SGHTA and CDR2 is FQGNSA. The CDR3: CASSPGQGANNEKLFF. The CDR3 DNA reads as TGTGCCAGCAGCCCCGGACAGGGGGCCAATAATGAAAAACTGTTTTTT.

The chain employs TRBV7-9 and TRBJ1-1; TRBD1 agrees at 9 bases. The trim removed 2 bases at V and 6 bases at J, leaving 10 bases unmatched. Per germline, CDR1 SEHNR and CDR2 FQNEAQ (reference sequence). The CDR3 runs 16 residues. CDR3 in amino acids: CASSLSGTGISAEAFF. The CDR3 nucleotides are TGTGCCAGCAGCTTATCCGGGACAGGGATTAGCGCTGAAGCTTTCTTT.

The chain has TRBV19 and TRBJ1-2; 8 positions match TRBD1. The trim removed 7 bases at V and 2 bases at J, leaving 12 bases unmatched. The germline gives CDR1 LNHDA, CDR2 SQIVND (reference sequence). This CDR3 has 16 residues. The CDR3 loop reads CASITTGQGFNYGYTF. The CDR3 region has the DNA TGTGCCAGTATTACGACCGGACAGGGCTTCAACTATGGCTACACCTTC.

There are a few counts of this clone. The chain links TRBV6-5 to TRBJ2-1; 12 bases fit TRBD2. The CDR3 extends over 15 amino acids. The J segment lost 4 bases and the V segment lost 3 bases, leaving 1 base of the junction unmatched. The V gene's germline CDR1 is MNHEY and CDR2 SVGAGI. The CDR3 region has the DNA TGTGCCAGCAGTTATCTAGCGGGAGGGTACAATGAGCAGTTCTTC. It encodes CASSYLAGGYNEQFF.

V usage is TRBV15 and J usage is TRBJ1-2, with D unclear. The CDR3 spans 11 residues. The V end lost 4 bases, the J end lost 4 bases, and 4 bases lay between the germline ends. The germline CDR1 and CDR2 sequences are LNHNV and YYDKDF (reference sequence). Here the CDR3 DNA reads TGTGCCACCAGCAAGGGCTATGGCTACACCTTC. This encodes CATSKGYGYTF. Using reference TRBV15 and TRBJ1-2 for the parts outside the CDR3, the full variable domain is DAMVIQNPRYQVTQFGKPVTLSCSQTLNHNVMYWYQQKSSQAPKLLFHYYDKDFNNEADTPDNFQSRRPNTSFCFLDIRSPGLGDTAMYLCATSKGYGYTFGSGTRLTVV.

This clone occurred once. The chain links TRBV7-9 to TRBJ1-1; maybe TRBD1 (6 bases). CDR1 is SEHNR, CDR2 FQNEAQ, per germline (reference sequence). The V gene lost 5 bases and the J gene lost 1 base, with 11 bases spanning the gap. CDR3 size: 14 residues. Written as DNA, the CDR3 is TGTGCCAGCAGCGCCGACAGGCCGAACACTGAAGCTTTCTTT. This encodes CASSADRPNTEAFF.

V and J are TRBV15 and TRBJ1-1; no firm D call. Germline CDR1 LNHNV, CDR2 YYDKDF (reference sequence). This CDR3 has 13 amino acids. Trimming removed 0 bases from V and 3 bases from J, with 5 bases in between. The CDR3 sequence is CATSRDSDTEAFF. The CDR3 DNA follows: TGTGCCACCAGCAGAGATAGTGACACTGAAGCTTTCTTT.

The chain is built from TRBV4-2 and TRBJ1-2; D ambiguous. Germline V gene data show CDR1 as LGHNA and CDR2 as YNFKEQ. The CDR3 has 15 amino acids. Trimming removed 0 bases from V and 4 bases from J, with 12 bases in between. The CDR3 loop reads CASSQDTQHRYGYTF. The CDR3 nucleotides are TGTGCCAGCAGCCAAGATACCCAGCACCGCTATGGCTACACCTTC.

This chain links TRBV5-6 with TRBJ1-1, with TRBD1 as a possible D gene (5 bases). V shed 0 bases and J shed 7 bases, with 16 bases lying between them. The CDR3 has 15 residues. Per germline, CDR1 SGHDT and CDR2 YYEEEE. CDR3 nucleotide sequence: TGTGCCAGCAGCTTGGCATACCAGGGAAGGGGTGAAGCTTTCTTT. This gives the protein CASSLAYQGRGEAFF.

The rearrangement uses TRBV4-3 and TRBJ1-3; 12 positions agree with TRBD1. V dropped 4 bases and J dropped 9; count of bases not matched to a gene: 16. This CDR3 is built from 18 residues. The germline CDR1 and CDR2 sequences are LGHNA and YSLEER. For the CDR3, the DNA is TGCGCCAGCAGCCGAAGCCCGGGACAGGGGGCTTCGGTGGGCACCATATATTTT. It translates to CASSRSPGQGASVGTIYF.

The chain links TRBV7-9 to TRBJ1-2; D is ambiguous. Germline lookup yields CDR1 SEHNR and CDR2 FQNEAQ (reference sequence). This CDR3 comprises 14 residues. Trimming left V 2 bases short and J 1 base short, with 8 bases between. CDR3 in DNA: TGTGCCAGCAGCTTACAGGCGAGTAACTATGGCTACACCTTC. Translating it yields CASSLQASNYGYTF. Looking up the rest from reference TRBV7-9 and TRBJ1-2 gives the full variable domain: DTGVSQNPRHKITKRGQNVTFRCDPISEHNRLYWYRQTLGQGPEFLTYFQNEAQLEKSRLLSDRFSAERPKGSFSTLEIQRTEQGDSAMYLCASSLQASNYGYTFGSGTRLTVV.

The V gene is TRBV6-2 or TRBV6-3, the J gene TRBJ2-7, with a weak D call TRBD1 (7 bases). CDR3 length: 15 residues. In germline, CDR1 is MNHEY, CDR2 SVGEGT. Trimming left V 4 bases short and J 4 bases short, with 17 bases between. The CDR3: CASSFYRGTVYEQYV. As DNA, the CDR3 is TGTGCCAGCAGTTTTTACCGGGGGACAGTTTACGAGCAGTACGTC.

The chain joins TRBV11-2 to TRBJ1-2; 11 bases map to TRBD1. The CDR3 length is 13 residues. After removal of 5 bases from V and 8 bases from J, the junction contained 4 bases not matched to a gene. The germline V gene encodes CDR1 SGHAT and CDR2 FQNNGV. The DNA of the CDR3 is TGTGCCAGCAGCCCCGGGACAGGGGGAGGCTACACCTTC. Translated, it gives CASSPGTGGGYTF.

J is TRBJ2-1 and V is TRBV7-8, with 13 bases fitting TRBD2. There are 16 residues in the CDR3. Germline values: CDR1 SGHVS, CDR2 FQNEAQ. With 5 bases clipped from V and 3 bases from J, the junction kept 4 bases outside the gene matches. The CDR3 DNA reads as TGTGCCAGCAGCCTCCGGACTAGCGGGGGCTACAATGAGCAGTTCTTC. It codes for CASSLRTSGGYNEQFF.

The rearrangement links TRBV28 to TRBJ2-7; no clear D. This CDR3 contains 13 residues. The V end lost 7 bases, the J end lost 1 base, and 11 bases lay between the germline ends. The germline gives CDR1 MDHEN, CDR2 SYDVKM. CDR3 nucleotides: TGTGCCAGCAAGGATCGGATATCCTACGAGCAGTACGTC. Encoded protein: CASKDRISYEQYV.